This T cell receptor beta chain was sequenced in a study of cytomegalovirus exposure and HLA in healthy donors. Overall study findings and caveats: Per a later analysis, HLA-associated TCR beta chains showed more clonal expansion than other, equally common TCR beta chains. In a later analysis, DRB1 alleles had the most associated TCRs; HLA-C alleles the fewest.

The PCR employed 60 Vbeta primers together with 13 Jbeta primers. TCRdb's copy holds only in-frame clones and misses some; the assay was immunoSEQ multiplex PCR. The sample shows 95,000 or so clones, approximately 80% of them seen only once. As concerns this clone: Its specificity is unknown.

The CDR3 covers 15 residues. V was trimmed by 1 base and J by 5 bases, leaving 14 bases between them. Germline assignment: CDR1 MGHRA and CDR2 YSYEKL. The receptor was isolated from a woman aged 70-85 years in good health and CMV-seropositive. V gene TRBV4-1 combines with J gene TRBJ1-1; no definite D call. The sequencing input was PBMCs. The CDR3 loop reads CASSQGYGIPTEAFF. CDR3 DNA sequence: TGCGCCAGCAGCCAAGGTTACGGGATACCTACTGAAGCTTTCTTT.